This T cell receptor (beta chain) was recovered during a study of cytomegalovirus exposure and HLA in healthy donors. Both 60 Vbeta primers and 13 Jbeta primers went into the PCR. Sequencing was performed with immunoSEQ multiplex PCR; in TCRdb, only in-frame clones are kept and a portion is missing. The sample contains 90,000 to 150,000 clones, approximately 77% of which appear only once. Per the germline V gene, CDR1 is MNHNS and CDR2 is SASEGT. CDR3 length: 15 residues. The germline V and J ends were trimmed by 0 bases and 4 bases, with 12 bases remaining between them. This receptor was identified in a middle-aged man in good health and CMV-seropositive. V and J are TRBV6-1 and TRBJ1-2; D not resolved. Sequenced: PBMCs. Written as DNA, the CDR3 is TGTGCCAGCAGTGAAGCGCGGGGTACCGGCTATGGCTACACCTTC. This translates into CASSEARGTGYGYTF.